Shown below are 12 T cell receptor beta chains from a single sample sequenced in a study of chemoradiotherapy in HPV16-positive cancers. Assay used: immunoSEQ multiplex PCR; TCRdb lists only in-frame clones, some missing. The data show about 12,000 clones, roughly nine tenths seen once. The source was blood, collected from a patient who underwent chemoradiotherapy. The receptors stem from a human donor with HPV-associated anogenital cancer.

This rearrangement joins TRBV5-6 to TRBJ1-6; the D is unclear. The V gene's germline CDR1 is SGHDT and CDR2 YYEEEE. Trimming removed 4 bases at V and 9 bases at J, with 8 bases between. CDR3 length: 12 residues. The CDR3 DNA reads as TGTGCCAGCAGCATTAGTACTTCACCCCTCCACTTT. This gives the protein CASSISTSPLHF. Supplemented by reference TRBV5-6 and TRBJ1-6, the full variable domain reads DAGVTQSPTHLIKTRGQQVTLRCSPKSGHDTVSWYQQALGQGPQFIFQYYEEEERQRGNFPDRFSGHQFPNYSSELNVNALLLGDSALYLCASSISTSPLHFGNGTRLTVT.

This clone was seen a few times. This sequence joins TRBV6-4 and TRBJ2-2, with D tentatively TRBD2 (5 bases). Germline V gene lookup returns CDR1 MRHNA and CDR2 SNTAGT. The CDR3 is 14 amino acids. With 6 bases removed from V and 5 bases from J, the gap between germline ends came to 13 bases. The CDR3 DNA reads TGTGCCAGCAGCCGAAGCCCGGGGACCGGGGAGCTGTTTTTT. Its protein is CASSRSPGTGELFF.

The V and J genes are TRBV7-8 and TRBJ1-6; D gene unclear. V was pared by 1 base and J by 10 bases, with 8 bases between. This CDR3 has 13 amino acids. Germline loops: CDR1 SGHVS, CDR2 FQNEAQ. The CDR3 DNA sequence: TGTGCCAGCAGCTTAGGATTTGGGTCACCCCTCCACTTT. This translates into CASSLGFGSPLHF.

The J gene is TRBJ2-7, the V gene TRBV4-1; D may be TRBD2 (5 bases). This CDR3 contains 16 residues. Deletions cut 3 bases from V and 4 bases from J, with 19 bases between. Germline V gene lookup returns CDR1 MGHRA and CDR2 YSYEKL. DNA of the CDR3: TGCGCCAGCAGCCACCAAGGACTCCTTGTGGCTTACGAGCAGTACTTC. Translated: CASSHQGLLVAYEQYF.

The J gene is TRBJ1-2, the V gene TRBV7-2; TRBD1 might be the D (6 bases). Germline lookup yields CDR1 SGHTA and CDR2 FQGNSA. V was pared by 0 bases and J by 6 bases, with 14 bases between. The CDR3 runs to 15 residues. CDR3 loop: CASSLAGAVGNGYTF. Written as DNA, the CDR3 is TGTGCCAGCAGCTTAGCGGGGGCAGTCGGGAATGGCTACACCTTC.

As DNA, the CDR3 is TGTGCCAGCAGTAGGACTAGCGGGGTCGCAGATACGCAGTATTTT. The encoded protein is CASSRTSGVADTQYF. V gene TRBV2 combines with J gene TRBJ2-3, with 12 bases identical to TRBD2. The germline CDR1 and CDR2 sequences are SNHLY and FYNNEI. The CDR3 is 15 residues long. The junction had 4 bases not matched to a gene; V was cut back by 5 bases and J by 4 bases.

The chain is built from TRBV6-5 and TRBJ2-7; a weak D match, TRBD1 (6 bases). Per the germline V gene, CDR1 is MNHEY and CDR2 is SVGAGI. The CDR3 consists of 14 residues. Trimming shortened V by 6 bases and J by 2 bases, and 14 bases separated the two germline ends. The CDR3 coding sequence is TGTGCCAGCAGCCATCGACAGGAGACCTACGAGCAGTACTTC. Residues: CASSHRQETYEQYF.

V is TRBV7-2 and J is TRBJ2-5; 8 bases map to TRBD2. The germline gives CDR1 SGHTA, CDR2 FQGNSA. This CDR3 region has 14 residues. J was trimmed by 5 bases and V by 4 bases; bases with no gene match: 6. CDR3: CASSSGGAGETQYF. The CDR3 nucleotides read TGTGCCAGCAGCTCCGGGGGGGCCGGGGAGACCCAGTACTTC.

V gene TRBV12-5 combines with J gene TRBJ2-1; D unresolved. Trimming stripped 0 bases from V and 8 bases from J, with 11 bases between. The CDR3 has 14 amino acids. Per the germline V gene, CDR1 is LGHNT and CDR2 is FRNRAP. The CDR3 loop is CASGLVTVDHEQFF. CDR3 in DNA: TGTGCTAGTGGTTTGGTAACAGTGGACCATGAGCAGTTCTTC.

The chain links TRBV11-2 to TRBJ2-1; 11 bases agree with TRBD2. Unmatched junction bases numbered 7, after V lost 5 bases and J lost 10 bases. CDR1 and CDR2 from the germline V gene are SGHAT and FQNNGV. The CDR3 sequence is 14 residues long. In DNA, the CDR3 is TGTGCCAGCAGCCCGACTAGCGGGGTTCGGGAGCAGTTCTTC. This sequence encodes CASSPTSGVREQFF.

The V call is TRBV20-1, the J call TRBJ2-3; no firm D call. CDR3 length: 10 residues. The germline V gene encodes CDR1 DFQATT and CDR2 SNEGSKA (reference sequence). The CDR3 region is CRPWMATQYF. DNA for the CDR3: TGCAGGCCGTGGATGGCTACGCAGTATTTT.

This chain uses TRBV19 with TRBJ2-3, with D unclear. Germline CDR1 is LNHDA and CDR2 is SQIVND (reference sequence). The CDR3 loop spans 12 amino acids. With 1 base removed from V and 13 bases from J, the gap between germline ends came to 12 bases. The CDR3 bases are TGTGCCAGTAGTATAGGCATGTCAGTGGAGTATTTT. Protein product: CASSIGMSVEYF.